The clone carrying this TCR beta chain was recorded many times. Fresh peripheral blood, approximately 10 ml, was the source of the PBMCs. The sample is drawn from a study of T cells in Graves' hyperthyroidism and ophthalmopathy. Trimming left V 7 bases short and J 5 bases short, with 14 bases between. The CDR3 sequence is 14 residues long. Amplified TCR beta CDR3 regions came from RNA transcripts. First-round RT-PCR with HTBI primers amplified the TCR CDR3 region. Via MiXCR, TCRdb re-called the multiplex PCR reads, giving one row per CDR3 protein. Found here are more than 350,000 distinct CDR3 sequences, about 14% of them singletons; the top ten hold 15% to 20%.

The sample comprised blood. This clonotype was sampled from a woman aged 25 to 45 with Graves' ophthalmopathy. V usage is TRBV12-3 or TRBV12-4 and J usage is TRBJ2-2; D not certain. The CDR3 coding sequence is TGTGCCAGCACCCTAGGTGGACGGACCGGGGAGCTGTTTTTT. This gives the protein CASTLGGRTGELFF.